This is a list of T cell receptor beta chains from one sample in a study of blood T cell repertoires in COVID-19. Clones were read by immunoSEQ multiplex PCR, and TCRdb kept only the in-frame ones, dropping some. The table lists 200,000 to 250,000 clones, around 78% of them singletons, with approximately 2.5% in the top ten. The sample was peripheral blood. These receptors originate from a woman in her 70s with active or convalescent COVID-19. CDR3s include the opening cysteine and the closing phenylalanine or tryptophan. Each record gives: D gene, V gene, J gene, clone size, CDR3 protein, CDR3 DNA. D genes are given only for firm matches. Expanded clones are given a class, and other clones once, few, many or no size at all.

TRBD2	TRBV5-1	TRBJ2-3	.	CASSYSGAAGTDTQYF	TGCGCCAGCAGCTATAGCGGGGCGGCTGGCACAGATACGCAGTATTTT
.	TRBV18	TRBJ1-1	.	CASHRVGDTEAFF	TGTGCCAGCCACAGGGTGGGCGACACTGAAGCTTTCTTT
.	TRBV6-5	TRBJ2-1	few	CASGLLGDNEQFF	TGTGCCAGCGGACTCCTAGGCGACAATGAGCAGTTCTTC
.	TRBV5-1	TRBJ2-5	.	CASYAKETQYF	TGCGCCAGCTATGCTAAAGAGACCCAGTACTTC
.	TRBV7-6	TRBJ2-7	.	CASSPSEGEQYF	TGTGCCAGCAGCCCGTCGGAGGGCGAGCAGTACTTC
.	TRBV5-1	TRBJ2-1	.	CASSLAGQWGDEQFF	TGCGCCAGCAGCTTGGCGGGACAGTGGGGGGATGAGCAGTTCTTC
.	TRBV19	TRBJ2-7	.	CASSEGIDSYEQYF	TGTGCCAGTAGTGAGGGCATCGACTCCTACGAGCAGTACTTC
.	TRBV18	TRBJ1-4	.	CASSPPGGGEKLFF	TGTGCCAGCTCGCCGCCGGGAGGCGGTGAAAAACTGTTTTTT
.	TRBV28	TRBJ2-5	.	CASSLRHQGETQYF	TGTGCCAGCAGTTTGCGGCACCAGGGGGAGACCCAGTACTTC
.	TRBV19	TRBJ2-1	.	CASSPLAVSYNEQFF	TGTGCCAGTAGTCCTTTAGCGGTCTCCTACAATGAGCAGTTCTTC
.	TRBV2	TRBJ1-2	.	CASNPRGGYGYTF	TGTGCCAGCAACCCGAGGGGGGGTTATGGCTACACCTTC
.	TRBV14	TRBJ1-2	.	CASSQDWATRGGYTF	TGTGCCAGCAGCCAGGACTGGGCCACGCGGGGAGGCTACACCTTC
.	TRBV11-2	TRBJ2-1	.	CASSPWRDEQFF	TGTGCCAGCAGCCCCTGGAGGGATGAGCAGTTCTTC
TRBD1	TRBV9	TRBJ2-5	once	CASSVDRGGETQYF	TGTGCCAGCAGCGTCGACAGGGGTGGGGAGACCCAGTACTTC
.	TRBV6-4	TRBJ2-3	.	CASSDSPSSTDTQYF	TGTGCCAGCAGTGACTCTCCCTCTAGCACAGATACGCAGTATTTT
TRBD1	TRBV7-2	TRBJ1-5	.	CASSPIGQGQPQHF	TGTGCCAGCAGCCCGATTGGACAGGGCCAGCCCCAGCATTTT
.	TRBV11-2	TRBJ1-1	few	CASSSIFQYGQPNTEAFF	TGTGCCAGCAGCTCGATATTCCAATACGGACAGCCGAACACTGAAGCTTTCTTT
.	TRBV21-1	TRBJ2-7	once	CASRPPGQGDYEQYF	TGTGCCAGCAGGCCTCCGGGACAGGGGGACTACGAGCAGTACTTC
.	TRBV5-1	TRBJ2-7	.	CASSPQPGSYEQYF	TGCGCCAGCAGCCCCCAGCCGGGATCCTACGAGCAGTACTTC
.	TRBV5-1	TRBJ2-1	few	CASKDRAGASWQFF	TGCGCCAGCAAGGACAGGGCGGGAGCCTCTTGGCAGTTCTTC
TRBD2	TRBV6-2/TRBV6-3	TRBJ2-1	.	CASSLPKRGGVHNEQFF	TGTGCCAGCAGTCTGCCCAAGCGGGGGGGCGTCCACAATGAGCAGTTCTTC
TRBD2	TRBV19	TRBJ2-7	.	CASSTLAAEQYF	TGTGCCAGTAGTACACTAGCGGCCGAGCAGTACTTC
.	TRBV5-4	TRBJ2-3	.	CASLDRITDTQYF	TGTGCCAGCCTCGACAGGATCACAGATACGCAGTATTTT